This T cell receptor (beta chain) was recorded in a study of T-cell memory formation after mild COVID-19. Study at large: Largely donor-specific sequence clusters came from two donors.

With 5 bases removed from V and 7 bases from J, the gap between germline ends came to 12 bases. In germline, CDR1 is SGHTA, CDR2 FQGNSA. There are 13 residues in the CDR3. cDNA libraries for TCR alpha and TCR beta, carrying sample barcodes and UMIs, came from 5'RACE with constant-segment primers. TCRdb re-derived calls from the 5' RACE reads in MiXCR, one entry per CDR3 protein. The table shows tens of thousands of distinct CDR3 sequences, with about 13% occurring only once. As regards this clonotype: No antigen is known for it.

Study-level results: Pre-infection memory showed some responding clones, and this suggested that cross-reactive memory joined. Shrinking CD4+ clones resided mostly in CM and EM, and CD8+ ones in EMRA.

The clonotype comes from a man aged 18 to 30 who had mild COVID-19 (a few samples of this study predate the infection). Cell type and time point are not known. Sequencing used PBMCs or a T cell subset sorted from them (not recorded which). The chain links TRBV7-2 to TRBJ1-5; D not certain. The CDR3: CASSLWGGQPQHF. The CDR3 DNA reads as TGTGCCAGCAGCCTTTGGGGTGGCCAGCCCCAGCATTTT.